This paragraph reports one T cell receptor beta chain. The data were taken from a study of blood T cell repertoires in COVID-19. Study details: COVID-19 samples collected from the United States, Italy and Spain covered acute and convalescent phases. T cells, B-cell-depleted T cells, or PBMCs supplied cDNA or gDNA.

The authors' processing: Amplification of reference gene primers was used by the study to estimate nucleated cell counts. Libraries were prepared by immunoSEQ multiplex PCR; TCRdb keeps only in-frame clonotypes and omits some of them. V and J calls and clone size come straight from that table; D and trimming were deduced from the DNA. Of roughly 90,000 clones listed, 80% were seen once; the top ten hold about 9.3%. The clonotype comes from a woman in her 70s with acute or convalescent COVID-19. Sequencing used peripheral blood.

The CDR3 DNA is TGCGCCAGCAGCCTAGAACAGGGAAGCTACACCTTC. It specifies CASSLEQGSYTF. The chain combines TRBV5-1 with TRBJ1-2; D might be TRBD1 (6 bases). CDR1 and CDR2 (germline): SGHRS, YFSETQ. The CDR3 loop spans 12 amino acids. V was shortened by 4 bases and J by 9 bases, with 13 bases between the two germline ends.